The clone carrying this T cell receptor beta chain appeared a few times. Only in-frame clones appear in the TCRdb table, and some are missing; sequencing was by immunoSEQ multiplex PCR. The table shows over 75,000 clones, with 85% occurring only once. The V gene lost 3 bases and the J gene lost 4 bases, with 16 bases spanning the gap. Germline-derived CDR1 and CDR2 are GTSNPN and SVGIG (reference sequence). CDR3 length: 15 amino acids. This specimen comes from a study of control samples from healthy donors and cancer patients. This chain links TRBV30 with TRBJ1-5; tentatively, D is TRBD1 (6 bases). Sequenced input: blood. The TCR comes from a man in his thirties or forties in good health. The CDR3 bases are TGTGCCTGGAGCCCAGGGGTCGGTCCGAATCAGCCCCAGCATTTT. Protein: CAWSPGVGPNQPQHF.